This T cell receptor beta chain was recovered during a study of cytomegalovirus exposure and HLA in healthy donors. Whole-study results and caveats: TCR beta sequences numbering around 15,000 were associated with HLA alleles at 0.05 false discovery rate in a later analysis. Associated with cytomegalovirus, according to the listing, were 150 to 200 TCR beta chains.

Losses at the gene ends were 7 bases for V and 8 bases for J; bases not matched to a gene: 4. The germline V gene encodes CDR1 SEHNR and CDR2 FQNEAQ (reference sequence). The CDR3 extends over 11 amino acids. PCR employed 60 Vbeta and 13 Jbeta primers. The assay was immunoSEQ multiplex PCR, and TCRdb's table has in-frame clones only and misses some. This sample has 120,000 to 150,000 clones; about four fifths occur once, and the top ten carry 4% to 5%. This clone has a handful of counts. Its specificity is not known. The sequencing input was PBMCs. This chain joins TRBV7-9 and TRBJ1-1; 7 bases match TRBD1. The clonotype comes from a man aged 40-49 years in good health and CMV-seropositive. This chain's CDR3 is CASNRGGEAFF. In nucleotides, the CDR3 is TGTGCCAGCAATCGAGGGGGCGAAGCTTTCTTT.